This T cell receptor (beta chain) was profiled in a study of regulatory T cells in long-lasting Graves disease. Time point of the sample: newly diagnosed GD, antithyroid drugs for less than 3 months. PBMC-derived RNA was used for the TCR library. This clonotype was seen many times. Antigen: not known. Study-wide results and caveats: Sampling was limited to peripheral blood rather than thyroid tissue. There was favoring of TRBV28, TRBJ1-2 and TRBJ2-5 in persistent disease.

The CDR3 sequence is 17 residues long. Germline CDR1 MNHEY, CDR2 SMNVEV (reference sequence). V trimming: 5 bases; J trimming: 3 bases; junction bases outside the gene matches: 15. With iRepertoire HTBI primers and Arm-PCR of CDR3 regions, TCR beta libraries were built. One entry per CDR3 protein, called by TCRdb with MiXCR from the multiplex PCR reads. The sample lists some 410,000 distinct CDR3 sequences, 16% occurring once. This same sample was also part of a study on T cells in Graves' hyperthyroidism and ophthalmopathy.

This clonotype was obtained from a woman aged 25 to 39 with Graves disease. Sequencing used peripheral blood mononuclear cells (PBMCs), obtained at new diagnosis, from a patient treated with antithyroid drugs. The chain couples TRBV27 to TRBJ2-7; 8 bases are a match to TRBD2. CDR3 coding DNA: TGTGCCAGCAGTCCCCTCTCGCTAGCGGGTTCCCTCTACGAGCAGTACTTC. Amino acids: CASSPLSLAGSLYEQYF.